The next 31 T cell receptor beta chains were all read from a single sample in a study of blood T cell repertoires in COVID-19. Clones were sequenced by immunoSEQ multiplex PCR, and TCRdb holds only the in-frame ones, with some missing. The profile shows fewer than 180,000 clones, about 80% of them singletons. Sequencing was carried out using peripheral blood. All receptors derive from a man between 70 and 80 years old with acute or convalescent COVID-19.

This clone was counted only a few times. V and J are TRBV5-4 and TRBJ2-7; TRBD2 matches at 7 bases. Germline V gene data show CDR1 as SGHNT and CDR2 as YYREEE (reference sequence). The CDR3 length is 15 residues. The ends lost 7 bases at V and 2 bases at J; junction bases unmatched: 12. The CDR3, as DNA: TGTGCCAGCCGTCCCGGGGGGAGTCTACCCTACGAGCAGTACTTC. As protein: CASRPGGSLPYEQYF.

This rearrangement joins TRBV15 to TRBJ1-6; tentatively, D is TRBD1 (5 bases). Trimming removed 0 bases from V and 6 bases from J, with 15 bases in between. From germline, CDR1 is LNHNV and CDR2 YYDKDF (reference sequence). This CDR3 comprises 17 residues. Here the CDR3 DNA reads TGTGCCACCAGCAGAGATCGGGGGAGCGGGGCTAATTCACCCCTCCACTTT. Translating gives CATSRDRGSGANSPLHF.

This chain joins TRBV5-4 and TRBJ2-7, with D possibly being TRBD1 (5 bases). Trimming removed 4 bases from V and 2 bases from J, with 13 bases in between. Germline V CDR1 and CDR2: SGHNT, YYREEE (reference sequence). The CDR3 runs 14 residues. DNA of the CDR3: TGTGCCAGCAGCGGTCAGGGCGCACCCTACGAGCAGTACTTC. Translation gives CASSGQGAPYEQYF.

With regard to this clone: One junction end does not reproduce the germline sequence, and a read error may be involved. J is TRBJ1-1 and V is TRBV7-9; maybe TRBD1 (5 bases). Looked up from germline, CDR1 is SEHNR and CDR2 is FQNEAQ (reference sequence). This CDR3 contains 13 residues. In DNA form, the CDR3 reads TGTGCCAGCAGCCTTACAGGTGGGACTGAGGCTTTCTTT. This encodes CASSLTGGTEAFF. The full variable domain, its missing parts supplied by reference TRBV7-9 and TRBJ1-1, is DTGVSQNPRHKITKRGQNVTFRCDPISEHNRLYWYRQTLGQGPEFLTYFQNEAQLEKSRLLSDRFSAERPKGSFSTLEIQRTEQGDSAMYLCASSLTGGTEAFFGQGTRLTVV.

The chain carries TRBV7-8 and TRBJ2-3, with TRBD2 matching over 7 bases. The V gene end was trimmed by 4 bases and the J gene end by 1 base; junction bases not matched to a gene: 11. The V gene's germline CDR1 is SGHVS and CDR2 FQNEAQ. The CDR3 runs 17 residues. CDR3 in amino acids: CASSYRMRTSGTDTQYF. The CDR3 nucleotides read TGTGCCAGCAGCTATCGTATGAGAACTAGCGGCACAGATACGCAGTATTTT.

This clone was seen more than once but under ten times. The CDR3, as DNA: TGTGCCAGCAGCCACCCTGAGACAGGGTCGGACGAGCAGTACTTC. It yields the protein CASSHPETGSDEQYF. The V gene is TRBV7-2, the J gene TRBJ2-7; 7 bases agree with TRBD1. CDR1 is SGHTA, CDR2 FQGNSA, per germline. With V trimmed by 5 bases and J by 5 bases, 12 bases remained unmatched. The CDR3 spans 15 residues.

V gene TRBV4-1 combines with J gene TRBJ2-4; 13 positions match TRBD2. Per germline, CDR1 MGHRA and CDR2 YSYEKL. The CDR3 length is 15 residues. J was trimmed by 9 bases and V by 4 bases; bases with no gene match: 6. This chain's CDR3 is CASSPGLAGPGIQYF. The DNA of the CDR3 is TGCGCCAGCAGCCCGGGACTAGCGGGACCAGGCATTCAGTACTTC.

About this clone: This specimen includes other DNA sequences encoding the same CDR3. The chain links TRBV4-1 to TRBJ1-1; D gene ambiguous. Trimming pared 0 bases from V and 2 bases from J, leaving 7 bases between. Germline V gives CDR1 MGHRA, CDR2 YSYEKL. This CDR3 spans 14 amino acids. In nucleotides, the CDR3 is TGCGCCAGCAGCCAAGATCTGGGCAACACTGAAGCTTTCTTT. Amino acid sequence: CASSQDLGNTEAFF.

The chain has TRBV9 and TRBJ2-3; D may be TRBD2 (6 bases). V lost 0 bases, J lost 0 bases, and 8 bases lay in between. This CDR3 contains 15 residues. The germline V gene has CDR1 SGDLS and CDR2 YYNGEE. The CDR3 here is CASSVGAGSTDTQYF. The CDR3 coding sequence is TGTGCCAGCAGCGTAGGAGCGGGTAGCACAGATACGCAGTATTTT.

The V call is TRBV7-2, the J call TRBJ2-1; TRBD2 aligns across 13 bases. The germline V gene has CDR1 SGHTA and CDR2 FQGNSA. The CDR3 sequence is 15 residues long. V dropped 6 bases and J dropped 4; count of bases not matched to a gene: 3. As DNA, the CDR3 is TGTGCCAGCAGTTGGACTAGCGGGGGTTACAATGAGCAGTTCTTC. This translates into CASSWTSGGYNEQFF.

The sample holds one count of this clone. The V and J genes are TRBV29-1 and TRBJ1-4, with unresolved D. This CDR3 comprises 13 residues. Per the germline V gene, CDR1 is SQVTM and CDR2 is ANQGSEA. Trimming cost V 7 bases and J 7 bases, with 16 bases left between them. The CDR3 reads CSATTASGEKLFF. CDR3 sequence (DNA): TGCAGCGCTACCACGGCCTCGGGTGAAAAACTGTTTTTT.

This chain joins TRBV12-3 or TRBV12-4 and TRBJ1-1; possible D gene TRBD1, 5 bases. This CDR3 has 13 residues. Trimming removed 5 bases at V and 0 bases at J, with 7 bases between. The DNA of the CDR3 is TGTGCCAGCAGTCGGGGGTTGAACACTGAAGCTTTCTTT. Protein: CASSRGLNTEAFF.

This chain connects TRBV19 to TRBJ1-1; D possibly corresponds to TRBD1 (5 bases). V lost 3 bases and J lost 5, with 16 bases in between. The CDR3 runs to 15 residues. Germline CDR1 reads LNHDA; CDR2 reads SQIVND (reference sequence). CDR3 DNA: TGTGCCAGTAGTATCCAAGATTGGGGGGGGACTGAAGCTTTCTTT. Translation: CASSIQDWGGTEAFF. The whole variable domain, remainder taken from reference TRBV19 and TRBJ1-1, is DGGITQSPKYLFRKEGQNVTLSCEQNLNHDAMYWYRQDPGQGLRLIYYSQIVNDFQKGDIAEGYSVSREKKESFPLTVTSAQKNPTAFYLCASSIQDWGGTEAFFGQGTRLTVV.

V gene TRBV28 combines with J gene TRBJ1-2; D ambiguous. V was shortened by 1 base and J by 3 bases, with 12 bases between the two germline ends. This CDR3 comprises 15 residues. Germline loops: CDR1 MDHEN, CDR2 SYDVKM. The CDR3 sequence: CASSLFTGSDYGYTF. The DNA of the CDR3 is TGTGCCAGCAGTTTATTCACCGGGTCGGACTATGGCTACACCTTC.

This chain uses TRBV5-1 with TRBJ2-5, with TRBD1 matching 7 bases. The V and J ends lost 4 bases and 4 bases, in that order; junction bases with no gene match: 4. Germline V gene sequence: CDR1 SGHRS, CDR2 YFSETQ. This CDR3 contains 13 residues. In DNA, the CDR3 is TGCGCCAGCAGCAGGGGACAGCGAGAGACCCAGTACTTC. This codes for CASSRGQRETQYF.

This clone appeared a few times. The rearrangement links TRBV12-5 to TRBJ2-2; maybe TRBD2 (6 bases). The V and J ends lost 3 bases and 4 bases respectively, with 9 bases between them. Looked up from germline, CDR1 is LGHNT and CDR2 is FRNRAP. This CDR3 contains 14 residues. The DNA of the CDR3 is TGTGCTAGTGGTTTAGGGACTTTCACCGGGGAGCTGTTTTTT. This sequence encodes CASGLGTFTGELFF. Combining the CDR3 with reference TRBV12-5 and TRBJ2-2 gives the whole variable domain DARVTQTPRHKVTEMGQEVTMRCQPILGHNTVFWYRQTMMQGLELLAYFRNRAPLDDSGMPKDRFSAEMPDATLATLKIQPSEPRDSAVYFCASGLGTFTGELFFGEGSRLTVL.

J is TRBJ1-6 and V is TRBV10-2; the D gene is possibly TRBD1 (6 bases). Germline V gene data show CDR1 as WSHSY and CDR2 as SAAADI. Between the trimmed V and J ends, which lost 3 bases and 6 bases, there was a span of 6 bases. The CDR3 has 13 residues. CDR3 bases: TGCGCCAGCAGTGAACAGGGTAATTCACCCCTCCACTTT. It encodes CASSEQGNSPLHF.

This chain connects TRBV20-1 to TRBJ2-1; D call uncertain. Trimming shortened V by 3 bases and J by 0 bases, and 9 bases separated the two germline ends. Germline loops: CDR1 DFQATT, CDR2 SNEGSKA (reference sequence). There are 14 residues in the CDR3. The CDR3 nucleotides read TGCAGTGCTAGTGGGCAGAACTCCTACAATGAGCAGTTCTTC. As protein: CSASGQNSYNEQFF.

In this sample, this clone turned up once. For the CDR3, the DNA is TGCGCCAGCAGCCCCCGACTAGCGGGGGAGACCCAGTACTTC. The encoded protein is CASSPRLAGETQYF. The chain couples TRBV5-1 to TRBJ2-5, with TRBD2 matching over 11 bases. Losses at the gene ends were 4 bases for V and 5 bases for J; bases not matched to a gene: 4. The CDR3 consists of 14 residues. Germline CDR1 and CDR2: SGHRS and YFSETQ.

This chain uses TRBV2 with TRBJ2-2, with TRBD2 matching over 7 bases. V lost 6 bases to trimming and J lost 0 bases; unmatched junction nucleotides: 4. The CDR3 runs 15 residues. Germline V gives CDR1 SNHLY, CDR2 FYNNEI. CDR3 in amino acids: CASRLGLANTGELFF. For the CDR3, the DNA is TGTGCCAGCAGGTTAGGACTAGCGAACACCGGGGAGCTGTTTTTT. Variable domain in full (rest from reference TRBV2 and TRBJ2-2): EPEVTQTPSHQVTQMGQEVILRCVPISNHLYFYWYRQILGQKVEFLVSFYNNEISEKSEIFDDQFSVERPDGSNFTLKIRSTKLEDSAMYFCASRLGLANTGELFFGEGSRLTVL.

The chain employs TRBV9 and TRBJ2-7; 8 nucleotides match TRBD2. The CDR3 is 17 amino acids. From germline, CDR1 is SGDLS and CDR2 YYNGEE. Trimming took 0 bases from V and 3 from J; bases not matched to a gene: 11. For the CDR3, the DNA is TGTGCCAGCAGCGTAGCGCCTAGCGGGCTACTAAACTACGAGCAGTACTTC. Translated: CASSVAPSGLLNYEQYF.

The genes are TRBV6-2 or TRBV6-3 and TRBJ2-3, with 14 bases that match TRBD2. Germline V CDR1 and CDR2: MNHEY, SVGEGT. CDR3 length equals 15 residues. The junction had 2 bases not matched to a gene; V was cut back by 5 bases and J by 4 bases. CDR3 coding DNA: TGTGCCAGCAGTAGGACTAGCGGGGGGTCAGATACGCAGTATTTT. Translated, it gives CASSRTSGGSDTQYF.

The rearrangement links TRBV5-1 to TRBJ1-4; TRBD1 agrees at 8 bases. The germline CDR1 and CDR2 sequences are SGHRS and YFSETQ. CDR3 length equals 15 residues. V shed 2 bases and J 0 bases; nucleotides not matched to a gene: 0. CDR3 sequence: CASSLQGATNEKLFF. CDR3 nucleotides: TGCGCCAGCAGCTTACAGGGGGCAACTAATGAAAAACTGTTTTTT.

The chain employs TRBV19 and TRBJ1-5; D unresolved. The length of the CDR3 is 13 residues. The germline CDR1 and CDR2 sequences are LNHDA and SQIVND (reference sequence). V shed 6 bases and J shed 7 bases, with 13 bases lying between them. CDR3 in DNA: TGTGCCAGTAGCCCTATAACGAGCCAGCCCCAGCATTTT. Amino acid sequence: CASSPITSQPQHF.

V and J are TRBV19 and TRBJ2-4; D is perhaps TRBD1 (6 bases). The CDR3 totals 15 residues. With 3 bases removed from V and 4 bases from J, the gap between germline ends came to 13 bases. From germline, CDR1 is LNHDA and CDR2 SQIVND (reference sequence). CDR3 in amino acids: CASSMVRTVKNIQYF. The CDR3, as DNA: TGTGCCAGTAGTATGGTCCGGACAGTAAAAAACATTCAGTACTTC.

This chain uses TRBV6-5 with TRBJ2-3; 7 positions agree with TRBD2. This CDR3 region has 15 residues. The ends lost 7 bases at V and 2 bases at J; junction bases unmatched: 9. Germline V gene data show CDR1 as MNHEY and CDR2 as SVGAGI. CDR3 residues: CASKAGLLITDTQYF. The CDR3 DNA reads as TGTGCCAGCAAGGCGGGACTATTGATCACAGATACGCAGTATTTT.

The rearrangement uses TRBV5-6 and TRBJ1-2; 9 positions match TRBD1. This CDR3 contains 15 residues. Germline V gives CDR1 SGHDT, CDR2 YYEEEE. J gave up 5 bases and V 2 bases, and 7 bases lay outside the gene matches. CDR3 sequence reads: CASSFGTGGIYGYTF. The CDR3 nucleotides are TGTGCCAGCAGCTTTGGCACAGGGGGCATTTATGGCTACACCTTC.

V and J are TRBV6-6 and TRBJ2-7; weak D call: TRBD2 (6 bases). The ends were cut back, 6 bases at V and 2 bases at J, with 14 bases in the middle. CDR1 and CDR2 from the germline V gene are MNHNY and SVGAGI (reference sequence). The length of the CDR3 is 14 residues. The CDR3, as DNA: TGTGCCAGCAGGTCGCGGGACGGTACCTACGAGCAGTACTTC. Translation: CASRSRDGTYEQYF.

This clone was recorded a few times. This chain connects TRBV5-4 to TRBJ2-1, with 10 positions matching TRBD2. V shed 0 bases, J shed 9 bases, and the junction held 9 bases outside the gene matches. Looked up from germline, CDR1 is SGHNT and CDR2 is YYREEE (reference sequence). The CDR3 sequence is 16 residues long. The CDR3 spells CASSLAPAGGPGEQFF. The CDR3 DNA reads as TGTGCCAGCAGCTTGGCTCCAGCGGGGGGGCCAGGTGAGCAGTTCTTC.

CDR3 amino acids: CASSMNRDRRVLGYGYTF. CDR3 nucleotides: TGTGCCAGTAGTATGAACCGGGACAGAAGAGTGTTGGGTTATGGCTACACCTTC. The gene calls are TRBV19 and TRBJ1-2; 7 bases map to TRBD1. Per the germline V gene, CDR1 is LNHDA and CDR2 is SQIVND (reference sequence). This CDR3 is 18 amino acids long. Trimming took 3 bases from V and 5 from J; bases not matched to a gene: 18.

The rearrangement joins TRBV7-9 to TRBJ1-2, with D perhaps TRBD1 (5 bases). From germline, CDR1 is SEHNR and CDR2 FQNEAQ (reference sequence). The CDR3 runs 15 residues. Deletions cut 4 bases from V and 5 bases from J, with 17 bases between. The CDR3 spells CASSYLEGAPYGYTF. The CDR3 DNA sequence: TGTGCCAGCAGCTATTTGGAAGGGGCTCCTTATGGCTACACCTTC. The full variable domain, completed using reference TRBV7-9 and TRBJ1-2, is DTGVSQNPRHKITKRGQNVTFRCDPISEHNRLYWYRQTLGQGPEFLTYFQNEAQLEKSRLLSDRFSAERPKGSFSTLEIQRTEQGDSAMYLCASSYLEGAPYGYTFGSGTRLTVV.